This T cell receptor (beta chain) was recorded in a study of lymphopenia after photon versus proton radiotherapy. Study-wide findings and caveats: Photon-treated patients lost naive T cells and TCR diversity; proton-treated stayed stable. Oligoclonal CD8+ Temra expansion after nadir drove photon patients' diversity drop.

Assay: immunoSEQ multiplex PCR; the TCRdb copy retains only in-frame clones and omits some. The profile shows around 63,000 clones, 75% to 90% of them singletons. A remark on this clone: Its antigen is currently unknown.

Germline V CDR1 and CDR2: MGHRA, YSYEKL. This CDR3 contains 14 residues. Deletions cut 4 bases from V and 6 bases from J, with 14 bases between. The sequencing here drew on peripheral blood, taken from a patient treated with proton-based radiotherapy. The chain employs TRBV4-1 and TRBJ2-3; D gene uncertain. The receptor's source is a man aged 80 or over with esophageal cancer. CDR3 amino acids: CASSPSPIGDTQYF. The CDR3 bases are TGCGCCAGCAGCCCCTCGCCGATTGGGGATACGCAGTATTTT.